Each of the 5 T cell receptor beta chains below was sequenced from the same sample in a study of blood T cell repertoires in COVID-19. Repertoires were generated with immunoSEQ multiplex PCR, while TCRdb's copy carries only in-frame clones and drops some. The repertoire has around 270,000 clones, about four fifths of them found once; the top ten carry about 15%. The sequenced sample consisted of peripheral blood. These receptors originate from a person between 65 and 79 years old with COVID-19, enrolled during active disease.

This chain links TRBV29-1 with TRBJ2-2; TRBD1 matches at 9 bases. The CDR3 is made up of 14 amino acids. J was trimmed by 5 bases and V by 4 bases; bases with no gene match: 5. Per the germline V gene, CDR1 is SQVTM and CDR2 is ANQGSEA. The CDR3, as DNA: TGCAGCGTTGGGACAGGGGAAAGAACCGGGGAGCTGTTTTTT. This translates into CSVGTGERTGELFF.

The gene calls are TRBV5-8 and TRBJ1-5, with 9 bases that match TRBD1. This CDR3 region has 17 residues. V lost 1 base, J lost 5 bases, and 10 bases stayed unmatched. Germline V gene lookup returns CDR1 SGHTS and CDR2 YDEGEE. The CDR3 sequence: CASSLRGQGVPYQPQHF. The CDR3 nucleotides are TGTGCCAGCAGCTTGAGGGGACAGGGAGTCCCCTATCAGCCCCAGCATTTT.

This clone has just a few counts. V and J are TRBV6-6 and TRBJ2-5, with D perhaps TRBD1 (5 bases). V was shortened by 0 bases and J by 5 bases, with 10 bases between the two germline ends. The CDR3 loop spans 14 amino acids. CDR1 is MNHNY, CDR2 SVGAGI, per germline (reference sequence). The CDR3 DNA reads TGTGCCAGCAGTTACTCCAGGGTTTTGGAGACCCAGTACTTC. It translates to CASSYSRVLETQYF.

This clone was recorded a few times. This rearrangement joins TRBV7-9 to TRBJ2-1; D is unclear. CDR3 size: 14 residues. V dropped 3 bases and J dropped 6 bases, with 12 bases sitting between them. The V gene's germline CDR1 is SEHNR and CDR2 FQNEAQ (reference sequence). The CDR3 nucleotides read TGTGCCAGCAGCTTTCCCCTAAACGGCAATGAGCAGTTCTTC. This translates into CASSFPLNGNEQFF.

About this clone itself: At one end, the junction sequence differs from germline, possibly due to a read error. The genes are TRBV9 and TRBJ2-5; 11 nucleotides line up with TRBD2. The germline V gene has CDR1 SGDLS and CDR2 YYNGEE. This CDR3 is 15 amino acids long. CDR3 bases: TGTGCCAGCAGCTTGGGACTAGCGGTCTTAGAGGCCCAGTACTTC. This codes for CASSLGLAVLEAQYF.